This T cell receptor beta chain came from a study of CD8+CD57+ T cells in acquired aplastic anemia. This clonotype was recorded many times. Its target is unknown. The sequenced patients had an expansion of CD8+CD57+ cells seen by flow cytometry. TCR beta VDJ combinations and CDR3 sequences were profiled from genomic DNA. TCRdb re-called the reads with MiXCR, one entry per CDR3 protein. The sample includes about half a million distinct CDR3 sequences, under 40% seen only once; the top ten take under 0.95%. Overall study results and limits: Researchers report that fewer than 35 CD8+ CDR3 sequences appeared in both patients and controls.

Losses at the gene ends were 9 bases for V and 0 bases for J; bases not matched to a gene: 4. Germline V gene sequence: CDR1 ENHRY, CDR2 SYGVKD. The CDR3 sequence is 13 residues long. The specimen sequenced was sorted CD4+, CD8+, or CD8+CD57+ T cells (not recorded which) from PBMCs. The TCR was taken from a human donor with aplastic anemia. J is TRBJ1-1 and V is TRBV10-3; 7 nucleotides align to TRBD1. The CDR3: CAIGQAMNTEAFF. CDR3 DNA sequence: TGTGCCATAGGACAGGCGATGAACACTGAAGCTTTCTTT.